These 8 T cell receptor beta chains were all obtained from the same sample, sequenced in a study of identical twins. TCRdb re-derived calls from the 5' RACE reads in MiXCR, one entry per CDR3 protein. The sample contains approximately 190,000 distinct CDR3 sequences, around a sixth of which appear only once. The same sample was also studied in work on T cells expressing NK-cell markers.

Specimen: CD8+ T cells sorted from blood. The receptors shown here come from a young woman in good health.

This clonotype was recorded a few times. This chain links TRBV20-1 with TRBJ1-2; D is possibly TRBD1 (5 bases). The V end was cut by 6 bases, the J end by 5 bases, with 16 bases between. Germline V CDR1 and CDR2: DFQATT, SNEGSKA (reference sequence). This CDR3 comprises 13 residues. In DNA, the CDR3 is TGCAGTGCCGTCGGATCGGAGGGGTATGGCTACACCTTC. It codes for CSAVGSEGYGYTF.

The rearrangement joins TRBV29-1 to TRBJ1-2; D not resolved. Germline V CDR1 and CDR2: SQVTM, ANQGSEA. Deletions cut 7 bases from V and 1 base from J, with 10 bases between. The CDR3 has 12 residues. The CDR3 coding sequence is TGCAGCGGATGGGGAAGTAACTATGGCTACACCTTC. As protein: CSGWGSNYGYTF.

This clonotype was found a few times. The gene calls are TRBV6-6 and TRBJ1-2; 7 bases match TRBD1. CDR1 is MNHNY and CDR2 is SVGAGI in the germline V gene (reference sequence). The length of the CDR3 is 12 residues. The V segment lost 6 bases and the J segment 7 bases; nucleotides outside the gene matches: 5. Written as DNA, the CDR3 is TGTGCCAGCAGACCTGACAGGGTTGGCTACACCTTC. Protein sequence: CASRPDRVGYTF.

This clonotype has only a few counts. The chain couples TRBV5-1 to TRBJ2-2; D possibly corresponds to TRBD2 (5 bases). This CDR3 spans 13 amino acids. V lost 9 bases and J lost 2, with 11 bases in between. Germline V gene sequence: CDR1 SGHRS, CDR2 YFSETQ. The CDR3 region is CAILSANTGELFF. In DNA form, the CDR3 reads TGCGCCATACTTAGCGCTAACACCGGGGAGCTGTTTTTT.

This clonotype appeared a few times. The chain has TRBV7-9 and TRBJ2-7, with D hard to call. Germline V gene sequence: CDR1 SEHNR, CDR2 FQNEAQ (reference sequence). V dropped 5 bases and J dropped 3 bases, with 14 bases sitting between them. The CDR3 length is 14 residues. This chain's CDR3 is CASSPHRPDYEQYF. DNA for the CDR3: TGTGCCAGCAGCCCCCACCGGCCAGACTACGAGCAGTACTTC.

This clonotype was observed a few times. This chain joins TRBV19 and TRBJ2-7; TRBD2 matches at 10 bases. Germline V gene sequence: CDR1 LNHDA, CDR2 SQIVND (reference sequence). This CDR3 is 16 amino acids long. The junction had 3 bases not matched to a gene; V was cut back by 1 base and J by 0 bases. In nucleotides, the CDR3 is TGTGCCAGTAGTATAGCCGGGACTAGCGCCTCCTACGAGCAGTACTTC. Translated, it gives CASSIAGTSASYEQYF.

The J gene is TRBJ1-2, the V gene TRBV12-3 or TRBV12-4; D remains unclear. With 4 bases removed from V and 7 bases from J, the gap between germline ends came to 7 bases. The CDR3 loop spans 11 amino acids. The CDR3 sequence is CASSSAGGYTF. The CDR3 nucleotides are TGTGCCAGCAGTTCCGCAGGTGGCTACACCTTC.

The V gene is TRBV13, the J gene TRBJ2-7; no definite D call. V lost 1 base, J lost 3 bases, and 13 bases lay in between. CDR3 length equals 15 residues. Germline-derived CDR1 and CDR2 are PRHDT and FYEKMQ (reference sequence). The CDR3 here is CASSLARKGSYEQYF. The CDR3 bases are TGTGCCAGCAGCTTAGCCCGGAAGGGCAGCTACGAGCAGTACTTC.